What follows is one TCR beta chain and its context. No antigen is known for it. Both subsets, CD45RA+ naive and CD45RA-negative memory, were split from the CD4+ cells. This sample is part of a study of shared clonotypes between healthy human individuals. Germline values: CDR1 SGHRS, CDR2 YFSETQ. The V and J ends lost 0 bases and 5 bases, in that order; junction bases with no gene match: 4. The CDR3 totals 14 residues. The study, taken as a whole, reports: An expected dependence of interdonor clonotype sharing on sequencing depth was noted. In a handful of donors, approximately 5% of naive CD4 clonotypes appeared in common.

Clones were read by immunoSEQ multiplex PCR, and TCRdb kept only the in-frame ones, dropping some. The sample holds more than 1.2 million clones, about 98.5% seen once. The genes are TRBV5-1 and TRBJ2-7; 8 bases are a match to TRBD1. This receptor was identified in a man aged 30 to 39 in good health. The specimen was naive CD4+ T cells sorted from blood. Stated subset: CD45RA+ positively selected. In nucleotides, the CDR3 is TGCGCCAGCAGCTTGGTACCAGGGGGCAACGAGCAGTACTTC. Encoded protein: CASSLVPGGNEQYF.